These 26 T cell receptor beta chains originate from one sample sequenced in a study of glioma-infiltrating T cells. TCR alpha and beta CDR3 regions were amplified from RNA using iRepertoire nested multiplex PCR. Using its own MiXCR run on the multiplex PCR reads, TCRdb lists one record per CDR3 protein. Of about 190,000 distinct CDR3 sequences detected, over 25% appear once; the ten largest clones hold roughly 21%. Material: glioma tissue, nonneoplastic brain tissue, or PBMCs (not recorded which). These receptors all come from a human donor with low-grade glioma or glioblastoma, undergoing nonglioma brain surgery, or in good health (not recorded which).

This clonotype came up many times. This sequence joins TRBV28 and TRBJ1-5; D uncertain. This CDR3 is 14 amino acids long. V was shortened by 5 bases and J by 1 base, with 9 bases between the two germline ends. The germline gives CDR1 MDHEN, CDR2 SYDVKM. The CDR3 DNA is TGTGCCAGCAGTCCCAGGTTGAGCAATCAGCCCCAGCATTTT. Translated: CASSPRLSNQPQHF.

On this clonotype itself: The junction shows a germline mismatch at one end, possibly a read error. The V call is TRBV20-1, the J call TRBJ2-7, with 12 bases fitting TRBD2. Germline CDR1 DFQATT, CDR2 SNEGSKA (reference sequence). The CDR3 runs 18 residues. The CDR3 here is CSASGGRLAGGRPYKQYF. DNA of the CDR3: TGCAGTGCTAGTGGGGGTCGCCTAGCGGGAGGGCGTCCCTACAAGCAGTACTTC.

This clonotype came up a few times. The chain employs TRBV2 and TRBJ2-1; TRBD1 matches 7 bases. The V segment lost 7 bases and the J segment 0 bases; nucleotides outside the gene matches: 9. CDR3 length: 16 residues. Germline V gene lookup returns CDR1 SNHLY and CDR2 FYNNEI. The CDR3 DNA reads as TGTGCCAGCACTGGACAGGCCCGCTACTCCTACAATGAGCAGTTCTTC. It codes for CASTGQARYSYNEQFF.

This clonotype came up a few times. The chain uses TRBV5-8 and TRBJ2-2; D call uncertain. V was pared by 6 bases and J by 4 bases, with 25 bases between. CDR1 and CDR2 (germline): SGHTS, YDEGEE. The CDR3 extends over 18 amino acids. CDR3 sequence (DNA): TGTGCCAGCACCGAACCCCACGGACGGCGATTAGGCACCGGGGAGCTGTTTTTT. Translating it yields CASTEPHGRRLGTGELFF.

This clonotype turned up a few times. The rearrangement uses TRBV2 and TRBJ2-5; D is possibly TRBD1 (5 bases). V gave up 3 bases and J gave up 2 bases, with 13 bases separating them. Germline CDR1 SNHLY, CDR2 FYNNEI. This CDR3 is 15 amino acids long. In DNA form, the CDR3 reads TGTGCCAGCAGTGATTGGACACACGCACAAGAGACCCAGTACTTC. It encodes CASSDWTHAQETQYF.

This clonotype was picked up a small number of times. This sequence joins TRBV5-1 and TRBJ2-7; unclear D gene. The CDR3 totals 14 residues. Germline V CDR1 and CDR2: SGHRS, YFSETQ. V was cut by 4 bases and J by 5 bases, with 16 bases left in between. The CDR3 here is CASSQGNYPNEQYF. The CDR3 bases are TGCGCCAGCAGCCAAGGCAACTACCCCAACGAGCAGTACTTC.

This clonotype appeared once. The chain has TRBV6-5 and TRBJ2-1, with 9 bases lining up with TRBD2. The trim removed 10 bases at V and 4 bases at J, leaving 11 bases unmatched. Germline V gene lookup returns CDR1 MNHEY and CDR2 SVGAGI. This CDR3 contains 15 residues. DNA of the CDR3: TGTGCCACGTCCGGGATTAGCGGGAGTTACAATGAGCAGTTCTTC. Translated, it gives CATSGISGSYNEQFF.

This clonotype has at least ten counts. The chain employs TRBV27 and TRBJ2-3; 12 bases align to TRBD2. Germline-derived CDR1 and CDR2 are MNHEY and SMNVEV (reference sequence). Trimming took 5 bases from V and 2 from J; bases not matched to a gene: 5. The CDR3 spans 16 residues. CDR3 amino acids: CASSLAGGLDTDTQYF. The CDR3 region has the DNA TGTGCCAGCAGTCTAGCGGGAGGGCTTGACACAGATACGCAGTATTTT.

This clonotype was counted ten times or more. This chain joins TRBV19 and TRBJ1-1; TRBD1 might be the D (6 bases). Germline V gives CDR1 LNHDA, CDR2 SQIVND (reference sequence). This CDR3 has 16 amino acids. With 2 bases removed from V and 7 bases from J, the gap between germline ends came to 20 bases. CDR3 sequence (DNA): TGTGCCAGTAGTATACGGGGGGTCCATCCACAGGGTGAAGCTTTCTTT. Amino acids: CASSIRGVHPQGEAFF.

Many counts were recorded for this clonotype. This sequence joins TRBV28 and TRBJ1-1, with 8 bases matching TRBD1. Trimming cost V 1 base and J 5 bases; bases outside gene matches: 6. The germline CDR1 and CDR2 sequences are MDHEN and SYDVKM. The CDR3 length is 15 residues. The CDR3 sequence: CASSLYSDRETEAFF. The CDR3 coding sequence is TGTGCCAGCAGTTTATATTCGGACAGGGAGACTGAAGCTTTCTTT.

This clonotype appeared once. The V gene is TRBV20-1, the J gene TRBJ2-1; 15 positions match TRBD2. This CDR3 is 15 amino acids long. Germline V lookup: CDR1 DFQATT, CDR2 SNEGSKA (reference sequence). J was trimmed by 6 bases and V by 5 bases; bases with no gene match: 5. As DNA, the CDR3 is TGCAGTGCTCCTCGGACTAGCGGGAGGGCCAATGAGCAGTTCTTC. Its protein is CSAPRTSGRANEQFF.

A few counts support this clonotype. A single base separates this from a much larger clone, so it may be a read error. The chain joins TRBV6-1 to TRBJ2-3; D gene uncertain. Per germline, CDR1 MNHNS and CDR2 SASEGT. This CDR3 is 15 amino acids long. The CDR3 loop reads CAISVLNVHTDTQYF. The CDR3 region has the DNA TGTGCCATCAGTGTACTGAATGTACACACAGATACGCAGTATTTT.

This chain links TRBV12-3 or TRBV12-4 with TRBJ1-5, with D unclear. Deletions cut 3 bases from V and 6 bases from J, with 6 bases between. This CDR3 is built from 12 residues. DNA of the CDR3: TGTGCCAGCAGTTTTTACAGTCAGCCCCAGCATTTT. Protein product: CASSFYSQPQHF.

The rearrangement uses TRBV29-1 and TRBJ2-1, with 10 bases aligning to TRBD2. V lost 3 bases to trimming and J lost 0 bases; unmatched junction nucleotides: 8. The CDR3 consists of 17 residues. Germline V gene sequence: CDR1 SQVTM, CDR2 ANQGSEA. In DNA form, the CDR3 reads TGCAGCGTTGATGCCCTAGCGGGAGCGAGCTCCTACAATGAGCAGTTCTTC. Translating gives CSVDALAGASSYNEQFF.

This clonotype came up many times. The chain joins TRBV4-1 to TRBJ2-1; 8 bases map to TRBD2. From germline, CDR1 is MGHRA and CDR2 YSYEKL. CDR3 length: 15 residues. V dropped 3 bases and J dropped 4; count of bases not matched to a gene: 5. The chain's CDR3 is CASSHPAGEYNEQFF. The CDR3 DNA follows: TGCGCCAGCAGCCATCCAGCGGGAGAGTACAATGAGCAGTTCTTC.

The chain recombines TRBV2 with TRBJ2-1, with 7 bases matching TRBD2. J gave up 8 bases and V 4 bases, and 11 bases lay outside the gene matches. Germline V lookup: CDR1 SNHLY, CDR2 FYNNEI. The CDR3 covers 15 residues. Here the CDR3 reads CASSGFSREEDEQFF. CDR3 nucleotides: TGTGCCAGCAGTGGCTTCAGCCGGGAGGAGGATGAGCAGTTCTTC.

The V call is TRBV6-5, the J call TRBJ1-3, with D unclear. The CDR3 has 16 amino acids. Trimming removed 2 bases at V and 4 bases at J, with 15 bases between. The germline CDR1 and CDR2 sequences are MNHEY and SVGAGI. CDR3 sequence (DNA): TGTGCCAGCAGTTACCGTGAGGACGGAAGAGGAAACACCATATATTTT. It codes for CASSYREDGRGNTIYF.

This clonotype has more than one count but fewer than ten. This rearrangement joins TRBV9 to TRBJ2-1; 10 bases line up with TRBD2. Germline V lookup: CDR1 SGDLS, CDR2 YYNGEE. The CDR3 spans 15 residues. Unmatched junction bases numbered 10, after V lost 4 bases and J lost 9 bases. The CDR3 bases are TGTGCCAGCAGCCCCAGGCTAGCGGGAGAGGGTGAGCAGTTCTTC. It codes for CASSPRLAGEGEQFF.

This clonotype appeared many times. The V call is TRBV5-1, the J call TRBJ1-5; D remains ambiguous. Trimming took off 4 bases at V and 0 bases at J, with 8 bases between the two ends. The CDR3 length is 14 residues. Germline V gene data show CDR1 as SGHRS and CDR2 as YFSETQ. The CDR3 DNA sequence: TGCGCCAGCAGCCCAGACAATAGCAATCAGCCCCAGCATTTT. Translation gives CASSPDNSNQPQHF.

With respect to this clonotype: Because it lacks the conserved phenylalanine or tryptophan at the end, this CDR3 is likely a read error. The chain employs TRBV28 and TRBJ2-1, with D maybe TRBD2 (5 bases). CDR3 length equals 14 residues. V lost 5 bases to trimming and J lost 5 bases, with 13 bases between them. In germline, CDR1 is MDHEN, CDR2 SYDVKM. The CDR3 DNA reads as TGTGCCAGCAGTCTCCTGACTATCGACAATGAGCAGTTCTAC. This sequence encodes CASSLLTIDNEQFY.

To note about this clonotype: Given a much more abundant clone one base away, this may be a read error. This rearrangement joins TRBV6-1 to TRBJ2-1, with 7 bases lining up with TRBD2. Per germline, CDR1 MNHNS and CDR2 SASEGT. CDR3 length equals 13 residues. The DNA for the CDR3 is TGTGCCAGCAGTCGGACTAGAGGCAATGGGCAGTTCTTC. It codes for CASSRTRGNGQFF.

This clonotype was seen ten or more times. The J gene is TRBJ2-7, the V gene TRBV4-1, with D hard to call. CDR1 is MGHRA, CDR2 YSYEKL, per germline. With 4 bases removed from V and 5 bases from J, the gap between germline ends came to 12 bases. The CDR3 is 13 amino acids. Written as DNA, the CDR3 is TGCGCCAGCAGCCCAGAAATTGACGACGAGCAGTACTTC. Translated, it gives CASSPEIDDEQYF.

A word on this clonotype: This may be a read error: a much more frequent sequence differs by one nucleotide. The chain is built from TRBV12-3 or TRBV12-4 and TRBJ1-5, with D uncertain. V dropped 3 bases and J dropped 11 bases, with 20 bases sitting between them. The CDR3 is 15 residues long. CDR3 coding DNA: TGTGCCAGCAGTTTTATCAAGTTTGGACCACGAGCCCAGCATTTT. Protein: CASSFIKFGPRAQHF.

This clonotype has a handful of counts. The rearrangement links TRBV11-2 to TRBJ2-7, with a weak D call TRBD1 (6 bases). V was pared by 1 base and J by 1 base, with 11 bases between. CDR3 length equals 15 residues. The germline V gene encodes CDR1 SGHAT and CDR2 FQNNGV. The CDR3 DNA reads as TGTGCCAGCAGCTTAGCATCGGACAGTTCCTACGAGCAGTACTTC. Protein product: CASSLASDSSYEQYF.

This clonotype was found many times. The rearrangement links TRBV3-1 to TRBJ2-7; no firm D call. CDR3 length equals 13 residues. The V and J ends lost 5 bases and 3 bases respectively, with 11 bases between them. Germline CDR1 reads LGHDT; CDR2 reads YNNKEL (reference sequence). CDR3 sequence (DNA): TGTGCCAGCAGCTTTAGGGTGAGCTACGAGCAGTACTTC. This translates into CASSFRVSYEQYF.

At least ten counts were recorded for this clonotype. The J gene is TRBJ2-7, the V gene TRBV4-1; D possibly corresponds to TRBD1 (5 bases). This CDR3 region has 14 residues. Germline-derived CDR1 and CDR2 are MGHRA and YSYEKL. V was cut by 5 bases and J by 0 bases, with 11 bases left in between. The CDR3 region is CASSYDRSSYEQYF. CDR3 sequence (DNA): TGCGCCAGCAGCTATGACAGATCCTCCTACGAGCAGTACTTC.